This is a list of T cell receptor beta chains from one sample in a study of response to subunit inactivated influenza vaccine. TCRdb re-analysed the RT-PCR reads in MiXCR, keeping a single row per CDR3 protein. The sample has hundreds of thousands of distinct CDR3 sequences; 11% are singletons. The sample was also linked to a second study, of T cells expressing NK-cell markers.

The source material was PBMCs from blood, sampled on the day of vaccination. The receptors were sampled from a man aged 50 to 59 who received an inactivated influenza vaccine. The CDR3 runs from the conserved cysteine through the conserved F or W. A D gene is named only where the DNA matches it firmly. A clone size is listed for some rows: how often the clone was seen (once, few, many), or a class if it is expanded.

>NA|TRBV6-1|TRBJ2-2|NA
TGTGCCAGCAGGAGGCTATCGAACACCGGGGAGCTGTTTTTT
CASRRLSNTGELFF
>NA|TRBV20-1|TRBJ2-7|few
TGCAGTGCTAGAGTGCGACCGTTAGCCTACGAGCAGTACTTC
CSARVRPLAYEQYF
>TRBD2|TRBV20-1|TRBJ2-1|NA
TGCAGTGCTATAGGACTAGCGGTCTACAATGAGCAGTTCTTC
CSAIGLAVYNEQFF
>NA|TRBV7-9|TRBJ1-1|few
TGTGCCAGCAGCTCCCCACCTGGGAGGAACACTGAAGCTTTCTTT
CASSSPPGRNTEAFF
>NA|TRBV20-1|TRBJ1-5|few
TGCAGTGCTGTTTACTGGGGCTATAGCAATCAGCCCCAGCATTTT
CSAVYWGYSNQPQHF
>TRBD1|TRBV13|TRBJ2-7|few
TGTGCCAGCAGCTCAGGACAGGCCCGTAGCAAGCAATACGAGCAGTACTTC
CASSSGQARSKQYEQYF
>TRBD2|TRBV28|TRBJ2-5|few
TGTGCCAGCAGTTTGTTCGTGGCTAGCGGGAGGGCCTCAGAGACCCAGTACTTC
CASSLFVASGRASETQYF
>NA|TRBV5-1|TRBJ1-1|NA
TGCGCCAGCAGCTTGGTAGGGGAAAGCACTGAAGCTTTCTTT
CASSLVGESTEAFF
>TRBD1|TRBV6-5|TRBJ1-5|NA
TGTGCCAGCAGTTACTCGCCCTTGACAGGGGATCAGCCCCAGCATTTT
CASSYSPLTGDQPQHF
>NA|TRBV4-3|TRBJ2-7|NA
TGCGCCAGCAGCCATGTAACGGCAGCATACGAGCAGTACTTC
CASSHVTAAYEQYF
>NA|TRBV6-2/TRBV6-3|TRBJ2-1|NA
TGTGCCAGCATGGCCAGCCTCTTCAATGAGCAGTTCTTC
CASMASLFNEQFF
>TRBD2|TRBV11-2|TRBJ2-3|NA
TGTGCCAGCAGCTTATGGGAGGGGGATACGCAGTATTTT
CASSLWEGDTQYF
>TRBD1|TRBV10-3|TRBJ1-2|many
TGTGCCACCCGACAGGGAGGAGACTATGGCTACACCTTC
CATRQGGDYGYTF
>NA|TRBV9|TRBJ2-1|few
TGTGCCAGCAGCGCCTCCGGGACACCCTACAATGAGCAGTTCTTC
CASSASGTPYNEQFF
>NA|TRBV10-3|TRBJ2-5|few
TGTGCCGCGGGGGACAGCCAAGGGGAGACCCAGTACTTC
CAAGDSQGETQYF
>TRBD2|TRBV4-1|TRBJ2-7|NA
TGCGCCAGCAGCCAAGGCAAGACTAGCGGGGGACTCTACGAGCAGTACTTC
CASSQGKTSGGLYEQYF
>NA|TRBV9|TRBJ2-1|NA
TGTGCCAGCAGCGTGGGCGGTTACGCCTACAATGAGCAGTTCTTC
CASSVGGYAYNEQFF
>TRBD1|TRBV5-5|TRBJ2-2|few
TGTGCCAGCAGCATGGACAGGGGGGCCGGGGAGCTGTTTTTT
CASSMDRGAGELFF
>NA|TRBV3-1|TRBJ1-1|NA
TGTGCCAGCAGCCCGAGGATGAACACTGAAGCTTTCTTT
CASSPRMNTEAFF
>NA|TRBV12-3/TRBV12-4|TRBJ1-5|NA
TGTGCCAGCAGTTTAGCCGTTACTCAGCCCCAGCATTTT
CASSLAVTQPQHF
>NA|TRBV29-1|TRBJ2-4|many
TGCAGCGTTCTACGGGGAAACATTCAGTACTTC
CSVLRGNIQYF
>NA|TRBV2|TRBJ2-2|few
TGTGCCAGCAGAGAAACCGGGACCCCAGGTGGGGAGCTGTTTTTT
CASRETGTPGGELFF
>NA|TRBV6-5|TRBJ2-1|few
TGTGCCAGCAGTTACGGTTTCTTAGTTAGCAATGAGCAGTTCTTC
CASSYGFLVSNEQFF
>NA|TRBV2|TRBJ2-3|few
TGTGCCAGCAGTGTCGGTATAAGCACAGATACGCAGTATTTT
CASSVGISTDTQYF
>NA|TRBV28|TRBJ2-7|NA
TGTGCCAGCAGTAAATCTTGGGTCGGTTCCTACGAGCAGTACTTC
CASSKSWVGSYEQYF
>TRBD2|TRBV6-5|TRBJ2-4|many
TGTGCCAGCAGTTACTCGGGTGGACTAGCGGGACGAAACATTCAGTACTTC
CASSYSGGLAGRNIQYF
>NA|TRBV7-2|TRBJ2-1|few
TGTGCCAGCAGCTTAGGCGAGACCCTTTACAATGAGCAGTTCTTC
CASSLGETLYNEQFF
>NA|TRBV6-2/TRBV6-3|TRBJ2-2|few
TGTGCCAGCAGTTATTCACTAGCCTCCGGGGAGCTGTTTTTT
CASSYSLASGELFF
>NA|TRBV7-2|TRBJ2-3|many
TGTGCCAGCAGCTTGGGGCTAGTGCATACGCAGTATTTT
CASSLGLVHTQYF
>NA|TRBV4-3|TRBJ2-7|many
TGCGCCAGCAGCCAAGATGACGGCTACGAGCAGTACTTC
CASSQDDGYEQYF
>NA|TRBV4-1|TRBJ2-1|few
TGCGCCAGCAGCCAAGTGTTCGGGGATGAGCAGTTCTTC
CASSQVFGDEQFF
>NA|TRBV5-5|TRBJ1-2|NA
TGTGCCAGCAGCTTGATCGGGATCGGGAACTATGGCTACACCTTC
CASSLIGIGNYGYTF
>NA|TRBV13|TRBJ2-7|NA
TGTGCCAGCAGCTTACGGGGAAAGTACGAGCAGTACTTC
CASSLRGKYEQYF
>NA|TRBV18|TRBJ2-1|NA
TGTGCCAGCTCACCACCGGAGGACCGTGATGACTTCTCCTACAATGAGCAGTTCTTC
CASSPPEDRDDFSYNEQFF
>TRBD2|TRBV25-1|TRBJ2-1|few
TGTGCCAACCCCCCTACCGGGACTACTAACAATGAGCAGTTCTTC
CANPPTGTTNNEQFF
>TRBD1|TRBV7-8|TRBJ1-1|NA
TGTGCCAGCAGCACTGGACAGGGGGATGTCACTGAAGCTTTCTTT
CASSTGQGDVTEAFF
>TRBD2|TRBV7-6|TRBJ2-3|many
TGTGCCAGCAGCTTAGGACTAGCGGGAGGGCCCGCTACAGATACGCAGTATTTT
CASSLGLAGGPATDTQYF
>TRBD1|TRBV5-6|TRBJ2-1|NA
TGTGCCAGCAGGACAGGGGGCTCACCCGATGGGGATGAGCAGTTCTTC
CASRTGGSPDGDEQFF
>NA|TRBV6-1|TRBJ2-4|NA
TGTGCCAGCAGTGAACTAGCCAAAAACATTCAGTACTTC
CASSELAKNIQYF
>TRBD2|TRBV15|TRBJ2-3|many
TGTGCCACCAGCAGAGATTGGGCTAGCGGGGCAACCCGCACAGATACGCAGTATTTT
CATSRDWASGATRTDTQYF
>TRBD2|TRBV4-2|TRBJ2-1|NA
TGTGCCAGCAGCCAAGTTGGGGGGGGGACCTACAATGAGCAGTTCTTC
CASSQVGGGTYNEQFF
>TRBD1|TRBV3-1|TRBJ1-1|few
TGTGCCAGCAGCCGAGGGACAGGGGAGGTCGCTGAAGCTTTCTTT
CASSRGTGEVAEAFF
>NA|TRBV14|TRBJ2-7|many
TGTGCCAGCAGCCAAGTTTCCGAGCAGTACTTC
CASSQVSEQYF
>TRBD1|TRBV4-1|TRBJ2-3|few
TGCGCCAGCAGCCAAGAAACGGACAGGGCGACAGATACGCAGTATTTT
CASSQETDRATDTQYF
>TRBD2|TRBV3-1|TRBJ2-7|many
TGTGCCAGCAGCCTCTTAGCGGGGGTCTCCTACGAGCAGTACTTC
CASSLLAGVSYEQYF
>TRBD1|TRBV20-1|TRBJ2-7|NA
TGCAGTGCTAGAAGACGACAGGGGACCTACGAGCAGTACTTC
CSARRRQGTYEQYF
>NA|TRBV29-1|TRBJ2-3|NA
TGCAGCGTTTTGACAGCCACAGATACGCAGTATTTT
CSVLTATDTQYF
>TRBD1|TRBV28|TRBJ1-5|many
TGTGCCAGCAGAAATGGACAGGGGGGCGGTCAGCCCCAGCATTTT
CASRNGQGGGQPQHF
>TRBD2|TRBV12-3/TRBV12-4|TRBJ2-7|few
TGTGCCAGCAGTACGCTAGCGGGAGCCAGCAACGAGCAGTACTTC
CASSTLAGASNEQYF